This T cell receptor (beta chain) was identified in a study of low-dose radiotherapy and immunotherapy resistance in tumors. Study details: Intravenous cyclophosphamide 200 mg/m2 was given every two weeks, one day before radiation and immunotherapy.

Gene-specific TRAV and TRBV primers were used for first-strand cDNA, covering alpha and beta chains. The authors ran 20 PCR cycles to amplify TCRs with a constant-region primer and V-primer adapter. TCRdb processed the reads anew with MiXCR; each CDR3 protein has one entry. The sample contains tens of thousands of distinct CDR3 sequences, roughly 19% of which appear only once. Noted time point: before trial treatment. Treatment of the donors consisted of nivolumab and ipilimumab (plus aspirin, low-dose cyclophosphamide and low-dose radiotherapy). The ends were cut back, 10 bases at V and 0 bases at J, with 19 bases in the middle. Per the germline V gene, CDR1 is SNHLY and CDR2 is FYNNEI. The CDR3 totals 16 residues. This clonotype came up many times.

The J gene is TRBJ2-1, the V gene TRBV2; a possible D gene is TRBD1 (5 bases). The clonotype originates from a male donor with prostate cancer. The starting material was PBMCs, obtained before treatment. The CDR3 nucleotides read TGTGCCACCCCCCGAGCATCAGGGATCTCCTACAATGAGCAGTTCTTC. This sequence encodes CATPRASGISYNEQFF.